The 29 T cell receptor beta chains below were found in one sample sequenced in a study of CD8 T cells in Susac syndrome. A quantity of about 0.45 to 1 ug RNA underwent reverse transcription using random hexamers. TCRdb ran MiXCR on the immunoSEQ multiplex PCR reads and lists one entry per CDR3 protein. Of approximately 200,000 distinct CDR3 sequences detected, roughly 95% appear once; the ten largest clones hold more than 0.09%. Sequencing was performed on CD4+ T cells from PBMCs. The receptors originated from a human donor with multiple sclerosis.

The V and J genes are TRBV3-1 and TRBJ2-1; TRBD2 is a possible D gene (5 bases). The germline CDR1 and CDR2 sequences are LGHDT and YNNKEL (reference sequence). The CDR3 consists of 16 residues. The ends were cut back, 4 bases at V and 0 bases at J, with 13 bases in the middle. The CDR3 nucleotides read TGTGCCAGCAGCCCCCCCCTCCGGGGCTCCTACAATGAGCAGTTCTTC. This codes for CASSPPLRGSYNEQFF.

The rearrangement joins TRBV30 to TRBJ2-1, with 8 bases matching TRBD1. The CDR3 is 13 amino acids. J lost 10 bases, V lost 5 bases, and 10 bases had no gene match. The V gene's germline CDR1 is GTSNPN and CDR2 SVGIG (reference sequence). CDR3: CAWGQGLSSEQFF. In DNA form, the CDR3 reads TGTGCCTGGGGACAGGGATTATCGAGCGAGCAGTTCTTC.

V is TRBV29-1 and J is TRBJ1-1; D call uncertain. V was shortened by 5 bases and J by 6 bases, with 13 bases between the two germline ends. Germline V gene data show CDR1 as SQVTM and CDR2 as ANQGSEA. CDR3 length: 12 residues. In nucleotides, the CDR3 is TGCAGCGTTAAGAGGACTAACGCTGAAGCTTTCTTT. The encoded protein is CSVKRTNAEAFF.

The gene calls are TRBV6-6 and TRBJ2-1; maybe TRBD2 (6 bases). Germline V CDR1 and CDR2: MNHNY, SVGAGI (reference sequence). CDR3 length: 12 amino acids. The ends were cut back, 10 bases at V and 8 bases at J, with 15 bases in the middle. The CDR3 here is CAISPRGHEQFF. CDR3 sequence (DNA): TGTGCCATCTCCCCGCGGGGCCATGAGCAGTTCTTC.

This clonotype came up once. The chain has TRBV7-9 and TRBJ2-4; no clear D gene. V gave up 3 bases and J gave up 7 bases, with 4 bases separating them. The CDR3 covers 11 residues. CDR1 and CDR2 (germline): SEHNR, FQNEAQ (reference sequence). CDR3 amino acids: CASSLTNIQYF. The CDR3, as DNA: TGTGCCAGCAGCTTGACCAACATTCAGTACTTC.

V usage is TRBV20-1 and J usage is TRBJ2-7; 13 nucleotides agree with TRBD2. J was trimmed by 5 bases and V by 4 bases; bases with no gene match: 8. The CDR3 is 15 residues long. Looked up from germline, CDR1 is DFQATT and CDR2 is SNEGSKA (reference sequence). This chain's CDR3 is CSANPLAGGPNEQYF. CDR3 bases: TGCAGTGCTAACCCACTAGCGGGGGGGCCCAACGAGCAGTACTTC.

Here the CDR3 reads CASSHPTGRTDTQYF. CDR3 nucleotide sequence: TGCGCCAGCAGCCACCCGACAGGACGCACAGATACGCAGTATTTT. The rearrangement links TRBV4-1 to TRBJ2-3, with a possible D match to TRBD1 (6 bases). The germline gives CDR1 MGHRA, CDR2 YSYEKL. Trimming stripped 3 bases from V and 1 base from J, with 11 bases between. The CDR3 is made up of 15 amino acids.

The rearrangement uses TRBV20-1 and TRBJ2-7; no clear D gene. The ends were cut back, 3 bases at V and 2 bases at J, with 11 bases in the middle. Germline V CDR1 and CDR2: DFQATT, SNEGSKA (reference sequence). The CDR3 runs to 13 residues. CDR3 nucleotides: TGCAGTGCTAGTTTGTTCAGTCCCTACGAGCAGTACTTC. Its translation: CSASLFSPYEQYF.

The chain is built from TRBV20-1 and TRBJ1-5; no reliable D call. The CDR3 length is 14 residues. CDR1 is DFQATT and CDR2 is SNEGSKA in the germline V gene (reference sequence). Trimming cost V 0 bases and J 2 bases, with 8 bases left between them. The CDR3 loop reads CSAREGFGNQPQHF. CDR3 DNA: TGCAGTGCTAGAGAGGGGTTTGGCAATCAGCCCCAGCATTTT.

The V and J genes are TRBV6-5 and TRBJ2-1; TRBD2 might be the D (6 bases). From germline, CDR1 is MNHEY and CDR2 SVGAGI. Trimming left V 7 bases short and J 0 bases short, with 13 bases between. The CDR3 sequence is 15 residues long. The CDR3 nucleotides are TGTGCCAGCACCAGTATCGGGGGCTCCTACAATGAGCAGTTCTTC. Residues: CASTSIGGSYNEQFF.

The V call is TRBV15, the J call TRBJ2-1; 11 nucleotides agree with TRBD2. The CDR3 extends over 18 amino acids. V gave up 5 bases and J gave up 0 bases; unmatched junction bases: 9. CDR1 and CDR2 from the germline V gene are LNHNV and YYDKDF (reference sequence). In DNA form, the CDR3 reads TGTGCCACCAGCGGGAGCGGACTAGCGGGTTACTCCTACAATGAGCAGTTCTTC. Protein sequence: CATSGSGLAGYSYNEQFF.

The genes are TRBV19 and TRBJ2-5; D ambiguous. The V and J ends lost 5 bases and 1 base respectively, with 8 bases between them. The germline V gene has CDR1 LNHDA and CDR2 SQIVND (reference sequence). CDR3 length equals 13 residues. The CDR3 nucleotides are TGTGCCAGTAGTGAGGTAGTCCAAGAGACCCAGTACTTC. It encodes CASSEVVQETQYF.

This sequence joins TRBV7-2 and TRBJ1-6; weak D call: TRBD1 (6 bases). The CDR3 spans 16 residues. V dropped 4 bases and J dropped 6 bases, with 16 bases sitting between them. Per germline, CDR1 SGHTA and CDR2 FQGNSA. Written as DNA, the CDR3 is TGTGCCAGCAGCTCCCCAGAGGGGGGAATTAATTCACCCCTCCACTTT. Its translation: CASSSPEGGINSPLHF.

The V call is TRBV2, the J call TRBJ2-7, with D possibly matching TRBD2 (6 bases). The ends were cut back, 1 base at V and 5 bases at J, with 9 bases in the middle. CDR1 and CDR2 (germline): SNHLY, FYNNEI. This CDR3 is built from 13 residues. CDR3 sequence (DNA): TGTGCCAGCAGTGAAGGGACTATCAACGAGCAGTACTTC. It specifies CASSEGTINEQYF.

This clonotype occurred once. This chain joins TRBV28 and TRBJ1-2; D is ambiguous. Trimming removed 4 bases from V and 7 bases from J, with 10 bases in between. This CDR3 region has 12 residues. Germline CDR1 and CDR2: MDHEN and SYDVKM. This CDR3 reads CASSSPGSGYTF. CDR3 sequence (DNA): TGTGCCAGCAGTTCCCCGGGAAGTGGCTACACCTTC.

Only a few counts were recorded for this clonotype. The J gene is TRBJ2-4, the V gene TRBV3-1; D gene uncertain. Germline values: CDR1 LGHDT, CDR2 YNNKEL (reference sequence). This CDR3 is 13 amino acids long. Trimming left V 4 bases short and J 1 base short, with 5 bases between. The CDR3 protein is CASSPLAKNIQYF. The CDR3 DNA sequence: TGTGCCAGCAGCCCCCTGGCCAAAAACATTCAGTACTTC.

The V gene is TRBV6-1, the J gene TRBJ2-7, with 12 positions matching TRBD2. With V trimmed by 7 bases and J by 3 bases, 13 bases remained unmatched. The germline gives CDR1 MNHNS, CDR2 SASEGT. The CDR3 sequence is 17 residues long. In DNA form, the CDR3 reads TGTGCCAGCACCCACGGGGCGACTAGCGGGGGAGGCTACGAGCAGTACTTC. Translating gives CASTHGATSGGGYEQYF.

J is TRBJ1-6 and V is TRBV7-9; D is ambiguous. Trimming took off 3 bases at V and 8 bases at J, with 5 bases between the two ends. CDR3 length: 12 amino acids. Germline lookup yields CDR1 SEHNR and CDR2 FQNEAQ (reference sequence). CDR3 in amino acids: CASSFNDSPLHF. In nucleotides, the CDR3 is TGTGCCAGCAGCTTTAATGATTCACCCCTCCACTTT.

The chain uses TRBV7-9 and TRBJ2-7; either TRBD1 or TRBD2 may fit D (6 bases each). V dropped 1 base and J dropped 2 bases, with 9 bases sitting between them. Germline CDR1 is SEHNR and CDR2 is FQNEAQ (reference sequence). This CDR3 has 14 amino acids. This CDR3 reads CASSLVGGAYEQYF. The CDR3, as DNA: TGTGCCAGCAGCTTAGTGGGGGGCGCCTACGAGCAGTACTTC.

The CDR3 DNA sequence: TGCGCCAGCAGCTTGTTCCAGCGGGGAACAACAGATACGCAGTATTTT. This sequence encodes CASSLFQRGTTDTQYF. The chain couples TRBV5-1 to TRBJ2-3; TRBD2 agrees at 7 bases. V was clipped by 1 base and J by 3 bases; unmatched bases: 8. CDR1 SGHRS and CDR2 YFSETQ come from the germline V gene. This CDR3 has 16 residues.

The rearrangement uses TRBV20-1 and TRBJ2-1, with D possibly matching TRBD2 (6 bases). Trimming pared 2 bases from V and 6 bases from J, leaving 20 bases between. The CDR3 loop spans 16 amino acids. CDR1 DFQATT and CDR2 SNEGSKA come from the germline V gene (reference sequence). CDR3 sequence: CSARKWGVTPVNEQFF. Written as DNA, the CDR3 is TGCAGTGCTAGAAAATGGGGGGTGACCCCGGTCAATGAGCAGTTCTTC.

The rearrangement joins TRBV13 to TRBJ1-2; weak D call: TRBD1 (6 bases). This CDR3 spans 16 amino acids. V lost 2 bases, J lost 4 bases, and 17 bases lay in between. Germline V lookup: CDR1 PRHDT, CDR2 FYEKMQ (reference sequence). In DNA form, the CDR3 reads TGTGCCAGCAGCTTACACGGGACAAGGGAAATCTATGGCTACACCTTC. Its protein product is CASSLHGTREIYGYTF. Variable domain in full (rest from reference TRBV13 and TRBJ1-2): AAGVIQSPRHLIKEKRETATLKCYPIPRHDTVYWYQQGPGQDPQFLISFYEKMQSDKGSIPDRFSAQQFSDYHSELNMSSLELGDSALYFCASSLHGTREIYGYTFGSGTRLTVV.

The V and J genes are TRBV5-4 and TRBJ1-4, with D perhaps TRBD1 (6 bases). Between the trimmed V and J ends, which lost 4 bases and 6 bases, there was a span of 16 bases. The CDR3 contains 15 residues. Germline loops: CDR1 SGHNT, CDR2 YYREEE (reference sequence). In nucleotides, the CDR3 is TGTGCCAGCAGCGTTCGGGGGCGCGGGGATGAAAAACTGTTTTTT. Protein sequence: CASSVRGRGDEKLFF.

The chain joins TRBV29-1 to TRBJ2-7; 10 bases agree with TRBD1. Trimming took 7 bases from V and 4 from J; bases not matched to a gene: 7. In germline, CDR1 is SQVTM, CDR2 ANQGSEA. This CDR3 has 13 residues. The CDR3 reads CSAGGTGVYEQYF. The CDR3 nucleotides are TGCAGCGCCGGGGGGACAGGGGTTTACGAGCAGTACTTC.

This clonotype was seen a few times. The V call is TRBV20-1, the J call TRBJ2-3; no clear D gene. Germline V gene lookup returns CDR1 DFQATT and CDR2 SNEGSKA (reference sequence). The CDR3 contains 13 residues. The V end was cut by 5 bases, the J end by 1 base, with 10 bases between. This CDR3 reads CSALSPGTDTQYF. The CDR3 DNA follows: TGCAGTGCTCTTTCCCCAGGCACAGATACGCAGTATTTT.

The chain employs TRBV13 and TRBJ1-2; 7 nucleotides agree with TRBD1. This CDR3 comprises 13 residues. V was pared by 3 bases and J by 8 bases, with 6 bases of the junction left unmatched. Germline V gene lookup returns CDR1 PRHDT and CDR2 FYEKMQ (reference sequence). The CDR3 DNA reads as TGTGCCAGCAGCTTGGGGGGGACAGACGGCTACACCTTC. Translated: CASSLGGTDGYTF.

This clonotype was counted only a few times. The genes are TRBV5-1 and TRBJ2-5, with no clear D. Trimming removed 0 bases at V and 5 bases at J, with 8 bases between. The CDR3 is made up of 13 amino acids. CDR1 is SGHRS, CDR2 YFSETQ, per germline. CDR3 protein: CASSLALGETQYF. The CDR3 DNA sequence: TGCGCCAGCAGCTTGGCTTTGGGGGAGACCCAGTACTTC.

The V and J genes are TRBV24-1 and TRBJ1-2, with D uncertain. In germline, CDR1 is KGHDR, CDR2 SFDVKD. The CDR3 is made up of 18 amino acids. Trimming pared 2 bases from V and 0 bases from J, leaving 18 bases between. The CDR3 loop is CATSDYRTSAPPNYGYTF. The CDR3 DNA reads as TGTGCCACCAGTGATTATCGAACTTCAGCACCTCCTAACTATGGCTACACCTTC.

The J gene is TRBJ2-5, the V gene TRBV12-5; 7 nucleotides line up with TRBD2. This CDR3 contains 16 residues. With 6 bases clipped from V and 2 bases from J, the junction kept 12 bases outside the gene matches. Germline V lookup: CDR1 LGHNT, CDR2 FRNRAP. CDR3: CASGLGGSGEQETQYF. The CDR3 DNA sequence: TGTGCTAGTGGACTTGGCGGGAGCGGGGAGCAAGAGACCCAGTACTTC.